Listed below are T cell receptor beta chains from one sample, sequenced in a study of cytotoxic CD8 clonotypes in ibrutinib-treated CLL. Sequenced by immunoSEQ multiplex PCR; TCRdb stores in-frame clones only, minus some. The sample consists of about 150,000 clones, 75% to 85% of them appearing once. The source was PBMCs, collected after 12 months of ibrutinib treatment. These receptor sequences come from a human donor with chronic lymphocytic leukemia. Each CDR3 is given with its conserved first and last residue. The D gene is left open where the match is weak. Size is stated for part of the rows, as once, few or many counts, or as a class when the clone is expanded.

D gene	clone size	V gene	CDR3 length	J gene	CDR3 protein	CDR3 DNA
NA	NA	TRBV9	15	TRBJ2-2	CASSAMQGWPGELFF	TGTGCCAGCAGCGCGATGCAGGGTTGGCCCGGGGAGCTGTTTTTT
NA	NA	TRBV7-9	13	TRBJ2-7	CASSLAVGIEQYF	TGTGCCAGCAGCTTAGCAGTGGGTATCGAGCAGTACTTC
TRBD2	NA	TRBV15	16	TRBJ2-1	CTTSRSLAGGIDEQFF	TGTACCACCAGCCGAAGCCTAGCGGGAGGGATTGATGAGCAGTTCTTC
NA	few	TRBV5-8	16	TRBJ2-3	CASSPSTTGITDTQYF	TGTGCCAGCAGCCCTTCCACAACGGGGATCACAGATACGCAGTATTTT
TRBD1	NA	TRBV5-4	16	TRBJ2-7	CASSLAPTGGRYEQYF	TGTGCCAGCAGCTTGGCCCCGACAGGGGGCCGGTACGAGCAGTACTTC
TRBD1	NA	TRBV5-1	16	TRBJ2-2	CASSRGQGMGTGELFF	TGCGCCAGCAGCAGGGGACAGGGGATGGGCACCGGGGAGCTGTTTTTT
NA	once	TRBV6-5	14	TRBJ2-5	CASSYWGQQETQYF	TGTGCCAGCAGTTACTGGGGTCAGCAAGAGACCCAGTACTTC
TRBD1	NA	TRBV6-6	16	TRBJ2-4	CASRPPTGTGKNIQYF	TGTGCCAGCAGACCCCCGACCGGGACAGGCAAAAACATTCAGTACTTC
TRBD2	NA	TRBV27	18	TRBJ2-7	CASTRLAGGQLRAYEQYF	TGTGCCAGCACAAGACTAGCGGGAGGACAACTAAGGGCTTACGAGCAGTACTTC
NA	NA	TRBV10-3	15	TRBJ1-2	CAISDSVKRDYGYTF	TGTGCCATCAGTGATTCGGTGAAACGGGACTATGGCTACACCTTC
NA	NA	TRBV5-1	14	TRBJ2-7	CASSLQGFYYEQYF	TGCGCCAGCAGCTTACAGGGTTTTTACTACGAGCAGTACTTC
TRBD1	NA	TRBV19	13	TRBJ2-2	CASGLGQGGELFF	TGTGCCAGTGGCCTGGGACAGGGCGGGGAGCTGTTTTTT
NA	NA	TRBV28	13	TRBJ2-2	CASSRGGVGELFF	TGTGCCAGCAGTCGAGGGGGGGTCGGGGAGCTGTTTTTT
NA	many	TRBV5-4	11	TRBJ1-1	CASSLMSAAFF	TGTGCCAGCAGCTTGATGAGCGCAGCTTTCTTT
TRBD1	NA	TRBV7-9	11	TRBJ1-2	CASSGQGGNTF	TGTGCCAGCAGCGGACAGGGCGGAAACACCTTC
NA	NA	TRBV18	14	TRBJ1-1	CASSPRGALLEAFF	TGTGCCAGCTCACCTCGCGGTGCCTTACTTGAAGCTTTCTTT
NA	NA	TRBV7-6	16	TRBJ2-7	CASSLGAPSDSYEQYF	TGTGCCAGCAGCTTGGGTGCCCCTAGCGATTCCTACGAGCAGTACTTC
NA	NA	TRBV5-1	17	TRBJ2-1	CASSSGSSLFSYNEQFF	TGCGCCAGCAGCTCCGGTTCATCTTTATTCTCCTACAATGAGCAGTTCTTC
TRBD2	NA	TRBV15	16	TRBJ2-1	CATSPRTSGTYNEQFF	TGTGCCACCAGCCCTCGGACTAGCGGGACGTATAATGAGCAGTTCTTC
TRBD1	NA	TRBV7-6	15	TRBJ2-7	CASSPPNRGNYEQYF	TGTGCCAGCAGCCCTCCGAACAGGGGGAACTACGAGCAGTACTTC
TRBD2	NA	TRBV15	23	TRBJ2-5	CATSRAPGQLASGRARARETQYF	TGTGCCACCAGCAGAGCCCCGGGACAGTTGGCTAGCGGGAGGGCCCGGGCAAGAGAGACCCAGTACTTC
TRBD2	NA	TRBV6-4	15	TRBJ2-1	CASSGLAGVHNEQFF	TGTGCCAGCAGTGGGCTAGCGGGAGTACACAATGAGCAGTTCTTC
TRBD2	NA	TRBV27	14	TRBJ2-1	CASSWTSGYNEQFF	TGTGCCAGCAGCTGGACTAGCGGATACAATGAGCAGTTCTTC
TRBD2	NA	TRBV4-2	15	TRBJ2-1	CASSHDSGRYNEQFF	TGTGCCAGCAGCCATGATAGCGGGCGATACAATGAGCAGTTCTTC
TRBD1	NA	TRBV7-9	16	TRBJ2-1	CASSPDRGQSYNEQFF	TGTGCCAGCAGCCCGGACAGGGGGCAGTCCTACAATGAGCAGTTCTTC
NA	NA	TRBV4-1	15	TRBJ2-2	CASSQDDRPPGELFF	TGCGCCAGCAGCCAGGACGACAGGCCACCCGGGGAGCTGTTTTTT
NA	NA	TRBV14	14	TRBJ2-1	CASSQEWDSNEQFF	TGTGCCAGCAGCCAGGAGTGGGATAGCAATGAGCAGTTCTTC
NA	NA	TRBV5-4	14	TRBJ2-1	CASSLQTSADEQFF	TGTGCCAGCAGCCTACAGACTAGTGCCGATGAGCAGTTCTTC
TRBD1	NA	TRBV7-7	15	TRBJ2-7	CASSLSAGGSYEQYF	TGTGCCAGCAGCTTAAGCGCAGGGGGCTCCTACGAGCAGTACTTC
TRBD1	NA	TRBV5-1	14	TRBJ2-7	CASSPQTGAYEQYF	TGCGCCAGCAGCCCGCAAACAGGGGCCTACGAGCAGTACTTC
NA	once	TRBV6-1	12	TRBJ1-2	CASSEGVLSHTF	TGTGCCAGCAGTGAAGGCGTCCTCTCTCACACCTTC
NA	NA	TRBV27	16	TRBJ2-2	CASSPLGLWGTGELFF	TGTGCCAGCAGTCCTCTAGGACTTTGGGGCACCGGGGAGCTGTTTTTT
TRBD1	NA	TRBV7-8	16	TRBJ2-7	CASSFQFGGQEYEQYF	TGTGCCAGCAGCTTTCAGTTTGGAGGACAGGAGTACGAGCAGTACTTC
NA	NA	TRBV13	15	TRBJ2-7	CASSSSTVPRSEQYF	TGTGCCAGCAGCTCCTCGACAGTCCCGCGCTCCGAGCAGTACTTC
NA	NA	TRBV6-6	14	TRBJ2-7	CASSFYSPEDEQYF	TGTGCCAGCAGTTTTTACAGCCCCGAGGACGAGCAGTACTTC
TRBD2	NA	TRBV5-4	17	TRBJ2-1	CASSLGLAGGKRDEQFF	TGTGCCAGCAGCCTCGGACTAGCGGGAGGGAAGAGGGATGAGCAGTTCTTC
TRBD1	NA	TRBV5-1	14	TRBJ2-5	CASSLDRGQKTQYF	TGCGCCAGCAGCTTGGACAGGGGGCAAAAGACCCAGTACTTC
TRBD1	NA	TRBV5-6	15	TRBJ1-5	CASTTGGAGNQPQHF	TGTGCCAGCACCACAGGGGGCGCGGGCAATCAGCCCCAGCATTTT
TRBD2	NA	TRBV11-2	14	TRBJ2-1	CASSLSTSGRSMFF	TGTGCCAGCAGCTTAAGCACTAGCGGGAGAAGTATGTTCTTC
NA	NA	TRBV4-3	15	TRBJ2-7	CASSLTYMTTYEQYF	TGCGCCAGCAGCCTAACCTACATGACTACCTACGAGCAGTACTTC
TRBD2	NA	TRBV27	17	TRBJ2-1	CASSLGTSGGPYNEQFF	TGTGCCAGCAGTTTAGGGACTAGCGGGGGCCCCTACAATGAGCAGTTCTTC
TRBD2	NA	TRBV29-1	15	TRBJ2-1	CSVESLAGFYNEQFF	TGCAGCGTTGAAAGCCTAGCGGGATTTTACAATGAGCAGTTCTTC
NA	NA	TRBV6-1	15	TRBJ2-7	CASSAGTMRGYEQYF	TGTGCCAGCAGCGCCGGGACAATGAGGGGCTACGAGCAGTACTTC
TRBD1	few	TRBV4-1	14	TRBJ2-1	CASSLVRQGREQFF	TGCGCCAGCAGCCTCGTCCGACAGGGGAGGGAGCAGTTCTTC
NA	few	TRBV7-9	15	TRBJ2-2	CASSLSERFSGELFF	TGTGCCAGCAGCTTATCGGAGAGGTTTAGCGGGGAGCTGTTTTTT
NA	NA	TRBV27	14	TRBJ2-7	CASSLGWAYYEQYF	TGTGCCAGCAGCCTAGGATGGGCGTACTACGAGCAGTACTTC
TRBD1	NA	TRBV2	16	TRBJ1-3	CASSEDRSYSGNTIYF	TGTGCCAGCAGTGAGGACAGGTCTTACTCTGGAAACACCATATATTTT
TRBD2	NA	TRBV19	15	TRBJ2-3	CASSIQRDLGDTQYF	TGTGCCAGTAGTATCCAGCGGGACCTGGGGGATACGCAGTATTTT
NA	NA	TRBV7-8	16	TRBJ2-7	CASSLGLSGPLYEQYF	TGTGCCAGCAGCCTTGGATTGAGCGGGCCCCTTTACGAGCAGTACTTC
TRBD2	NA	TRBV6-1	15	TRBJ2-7	CASSELASGYYEQYF	TGTGCCAGCAGCGAGCTTGCTAGCGGCTACTACGAGCAGTACTTC
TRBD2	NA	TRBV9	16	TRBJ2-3	CASSVAKAGGTDTQYF	TGTGCCAGCAGCGTAGCGAAAGCGGGAGGGACAGATACGCAGTATTTT
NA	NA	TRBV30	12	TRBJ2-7	CAWSVSGLEQYF	TGTGCCTGGAGTGTTTCAGGGCTCGAGCAGTACTTC